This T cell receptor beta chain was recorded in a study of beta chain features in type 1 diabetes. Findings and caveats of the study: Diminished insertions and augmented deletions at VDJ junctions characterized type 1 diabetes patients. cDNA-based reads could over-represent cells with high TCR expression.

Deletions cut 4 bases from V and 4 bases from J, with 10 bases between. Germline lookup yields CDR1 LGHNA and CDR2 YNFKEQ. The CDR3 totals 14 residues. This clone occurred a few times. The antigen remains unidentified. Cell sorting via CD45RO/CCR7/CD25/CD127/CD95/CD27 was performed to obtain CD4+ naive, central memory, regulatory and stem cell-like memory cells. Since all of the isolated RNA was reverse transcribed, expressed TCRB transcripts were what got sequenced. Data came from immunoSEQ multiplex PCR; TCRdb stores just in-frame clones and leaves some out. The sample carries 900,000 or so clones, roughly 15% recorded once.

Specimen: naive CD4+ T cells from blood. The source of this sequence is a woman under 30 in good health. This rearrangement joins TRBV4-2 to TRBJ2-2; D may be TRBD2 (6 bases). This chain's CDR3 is CASSLGLFTGELFF. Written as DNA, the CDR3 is TGTGCCAGCAGCCTGGGACTTTTCACCGGGGAGCTGTTTTTT.